This entry lists 21 T cell receptor beta chains sequenced from one sample in a study of identical twins. TCRdb fed the 5' RACE reads into MiXCR, producing one record per CDR3 protein. Of approximately 890,000 distinct CDR3 sequences in the sample, roughly an eighth were seen once. This sample also appeared in a second study, on yellow fever vaccine responses in identical twins.

Source material: PBMCs. The receptors here all came from a woman under 30 in good health.

This clonotype was detected ten times or more. The chain couples TRBV5-1 to TRBJ2-3, with 9 bases identical to TRBD2. Germline V gene sequence: CDR1 SGHRS, CDR2 YFSETQ. Trimming cost V 4 bases and J 5 bases; bases outside gene matches: 5. The CDR3 contains 14 residues. CDR3: CASSGGGALDTQYF. The CDR3 DNA reads as TGCGCCAGCAGCGGCGGGGGGGCCTTAGATACGCAGTATTTT.

This clonotype was picked up a small number of times. The genes are TRBV5-1 and TRBJ1-2; perhaps TRBD1 as D (5 bases). The CDR3 spans 13 residues. CDR1 is SGHRS and CDR2 is YFSETQ in the germline V gene. Trimming took 7 bases from V and 4 from J, leaving 14 bases between them. CDR3 nucleotides: TGCGCCAGCCATGACAGTCTTGGCTATGGCTACACCTTC. This gives the protein CASHDSLGYGYTF. Together with reference TRBV5-1 and TRBJ1-2, the CDR3 gives the full variable domain: KAGVTQTPRYLIKTRGQQVTLSCSPISGHRSVSWYQQTPGQGLQFLFEYFSETQRNKGNFPGRFSGRQFSNSRSEMNVSTLELGDSALYLCASHDSLGYGYTFGSGTRLTVV.

The chain uses TRBV6-1 and TRBJ2-3; weak D call: TRBD1 (6 bases). V was trimmed by 6 bases and J by 4 bases, leaving 14 bases between them. The germline V gene encodes CDR1 MNHNS and CDR2 SASEGT. The CDR3 runs to 14 residues. DNA of the CDR3: TGTGCCAGCAGACAGGGAAGTTTTGCAGATACGCAGTATTTT. Encoded protein: CASRQGSFADTQYF.

Only a few counts were recorded for this clonotype. V gene TRBV6-1 combines with J gene TRBJ2-1; TRBD1 might be the D (6 bases). Trimming shortened V by 2 bases and J by 1 base, and 9 bases separated the two germline ends. The CDR3 is made up of 15 amino acids. Germline CDR1 is MNHNS and CDR2 is SASEGT. The CDR3 protein is CASSERGTSYNEQFF. The CDR3 coding sequence is TGTGCCAGCAGTGAACGAGGGACATCCTACAATGAGCAGTTCTTC.

A few counts support this clonotype. The rearrangement uses TRBV3-1 and TRBJ2-1; D is undetermined. Germline V gene data show CDR1 as LGHDT and CDR2 as YNNKEL (reference sequence). The germline V and J ends were trimmed by 0 bases and 3 bases, with 12 bases remaining between them. This CDR3 has 16 residues. The CDR3 DNA follows: TGTGCCAGCAGCCAAGACAGCTTTTCCTACTACAATGAGCAGTTCTTC. It specifies CASSQDSFSYYNEQFF.

The chain links TRBV3-1 to TRBJ1-3, with D unresolved. Trimming removed 8 bases from V and 11 bases from J, with 22 bases in between. The CDR3 consists of 14 residues. CDR1 is LGHDT, CDR2 YNNKEL, per germline (reference sequence). The CDR3 loop is CASGTGSHNNPIYF. CDR3 coding DNA: TGTGCCAGCGGAACCGGATCTCATAATAACCCCATATATTTT. The variable domain in full, completed from reference TRBV3-1 and TRBJ1-3, reads DTAVSQTPKYLVTQMGNDKSIKCEQNLGHDTMYWYKQDSKKFLKIMFSYNNKELIINETVPNRFSPKSPDKAHLNLHINSLELGDSAVYFCASGTGSHNNPIYFGEGSWLTVV.

This clonotype was recorded at least ten times. The chain joins TRBV20-1 to TRBJ2-7, with TRBD2 identical over 11 bases. V gave up 2 bases and J gave up 5 bases; unmatched junction bases: 8. The germline V gene has CDR1 DFQATT and CDR2 SNEGSKA (reference sequence). This CDR3 comprises 15 residues. The CDR3 bases are TGCAGTGCTAGACCACTAGCGGGAGCAGACCACGAGCAGTACTTC. Its translation is CSARPLAGADHEQYF.

At least ten counts were recorded for this clonotype. This sequence joins TRBV20-1 and TRBJ2-7, with D uncertain. Germline V gene lookup returns CDR1 DFQATT and CDR2 SNEGSKA (reference sequence). This CDR3 contains 13 residues. The V and J ends lost 6 bases and 2 bases respectively, with 14 bases between them. DNA for the CDR3: TGCAGTGCAACCCTCATAGGGACCTACGAGCAGTACGTC. Its protein product is CSATLIGTYEQYV.

The chain combines TRBV7-6 with TRBJ2-6; 7 bases align to TRBD1. The CDR3 extends over 17 amino acids. From germline, CDR1 is SGHVS and CDR2 FNYEAQ. V lost 3 bases to trimming and J lost 1 base; unmatched junction nucleotides: 6. The CDR3: CASSFGTAKSGANVLTF. The CDR3 coding sequence is TGTGCCAGCAGCTTTGGGACAGCCAAATCTGGGGCCAACGTCCTGACTTTC.

The chain is built from TRBV2 and TRBJ2-5; the D gene could be TRBD1 or TRBD2 (5 bases each). V lost 3 bases, J lost 2 bases, and 13 bases lay in between. The CDR3 runs to 15 residues. Germline loops: CDR1 SNHLY, CDR2 FYNNEI. CDR3 protein: CASSDPLGVQETQYF. The CDR3 DNA reads TGTGCCAGCAGTGATCCCCTGGGGGTTCAAGAGACCCAGTACTTC.

This clonotype showed up just a few times. CDR3 region: CASSQAHSAGGNGYTF. CDR3 nucleotide sequence: TGTGCCAGCAGCCAAGCACACTCCGCAGGTGGGAATGGCTACACCTTC. V is TRBV3-1 and J is TRBJ1-2; D gene ambiguous. The V gene lost 1 base and the J gene lost 6 bases, with 18 bases spanning the gap. Germline V gives CDR1 LGHDT, CDR2 YNNKEL (reference sequence). This CDR3 has 16 residues.

This clonotype has only a few counts. The chain has TRBV5-1 and TRBJ2-7, with TRBD1 as a possible D gene (5 bases). Germline CDR1 and CDR2: SGHRS and YFSETQ. The CDR3 extends over 14 amino acids. The germline V and J ends were trimmed by 1 base and 3 bases, with 11 bases remaining between them. The CDR3: CASSLSQGGYEQYF. Here the CDR3 DNA reads TGCGCCAGCAGCTTGTCCCAGGGTGGCTACGAGCAGTACTTC.

This clonotype was found a few times. The rearrangement joins TRBV5-1 to TRBJ2-7; weak D call: TRBD1 (5 bases). The CDR3 is made up of 14 amino acids. The ends were cut back, 4 bases at V and 6 bases at J, with 17 bases in the middle. Looked up from germline, CDR1 is SGHRS and CDR2 is YFSETQ. The CDR3 here is CASSLSRGSPEQYV. The CDR3 DNA reads as TGCGCCAGCAGCCTTTCTAGGGGTAGTCCCGAGCAGTACGTC.

The chain carries TRBV12-3 or TRBV12-4 and TRBJ2-1; unclear D gene. V lost 0 bases to trimming and J lost 12 bases, with 9 bases between them. The CDR3 contains 12 residues. DNA of the CDR3: TGTGCCAGCAGTTTAGCGGCGGCTATGCAGTTCTTC. Translated: CASSLAAAMQFF.

This clonotype was recorded many times. The chain couples TRBV3-1 to TRBJ2-7, with D uncertain. Germline V gives CDR1 LGHDT, CDR2 YNNKEL (reference sequence). The V end lost 0 bases, the J end lost 3 bases, and 12 bases lay between the germline ends. There are 15 residues in the CDR3. Here the CDR3 reads CASSQDPAYGYEQYF. The CDR3 DNA reads TGTGCCAGCAGCCAAGATCCTGCCTACGGCTACGAGCAGTACTTC.

This clonotype has just a few counts. This chain connects TRBV9 to TRBJ2-7, with D possibly matching TRBD2 (5 bases). The CDR3 is 16 residues long. CDR1 is SGDLS and CDR2 is YYNGEE in the germline V gene. V shed 4 bases and J shed 0 bases, with 17 bases lying between them. The CDR3 DNA is TGTGCCAGCAGCCCCATGAGCGGTAGTGCCTCCTACGAGCAGTACTTC. This encodes CASSPMSGSASYEQYF. The full variable domain, in which reference TRBV9 and TRBJ2-7 provide the parts outside the CDR3, is DSGVTQTPKHLITATGQRVTLRCSPRSGDLSVYWYQQSLDQGLQFLIQYYNGEERAKGNILERFSAQQFPDLHSELNLSSLELGDSALYFCASSPMSGSASYEQYFGPGTRLTVT.

This clonotype was recorded many times. The chain combines TRBV11-2 with TRBJ2-3; D call uncertain. The V end lost 2 bases, the J end lost 5 bases, and 17 bases lay between the germline ends. Germline values: CDR1 SGHAT, CDR2 FQNNGV. The CDR3 loop spans 16 amino acids. The CDR3 protein is CASSLNELKLVDTQYF. The CDR3 DNA reads TGTGCCAGCAGCTTAAATGAGCTTAAATTAGTAGATACGCAGTATTTT. Drawing the rest from reference TRBV11-2 and TRBJ2-3, the complete variable domain is EAGVAQSPRYKIIEKRQSVAFWCNPISGHATLYWYQQILGQGPKLLIQFQNNGVVDDSQLPKDRFSAERLKGVDSTLKIQPAKLEDSAVYLCASSLNELKLVDTQYFGPGTRLTVL.

This clonotype was seen a handful of times. The rearrangement links TRBV2 to TRBJ2-1; D not resolved. V shed 1 base and J shed 1 base, with 8 bases lying between them. CDR1 is SNHLY and CDR2 is FYNNEI in the germline V gene. This CDR3 has 15 residues. CDR3 sequence reads: CASSEEQKSYNEQFF. CDR3 coding DNA: TGTGCCAGCAGTGAAGAGCAGAAGTCCTACAATGAGCAGTTCTTC.

V and J are TRBV3-1 and TRBJ2-5; the match to TRBD2 covers 11 bases. The CDR3 has 17 residues. Germline CDR1 is LGHDT and CDR2 is YNNKEL (reference sequence). V gave up 2 bases and J gave up 5 bases; unmatched junction bases: 10. CDR3 coding DNA: TGTGCCAGCAGCCAAAGAGGGGGACTAGCGGTCCGCGAGACCCAGTACTTC. Protein sequence: CASSQRGGLAVRETQYF.

This clonotype was seen repeatedly, ten times or more. This chain links TRBV25-1 with TRBJ2-1; 11 positions match TRBD2. Germline lookup yields CDR1 MGHDK and CDR2 SYGVNS. The CDR3 is made up of 14 amino acids. Trimming removed 5 bases from V and 7 bases from J; junction bases left unmatched: 4. CDR3 region: CASSYLAGGNEQFF. The CDR3 nucleotides read TGTGCCAGCAGTTATCTAGCGGGGGGTAATGAGCAGTTCTTC.

The sample holds many counts of this clonotype. This chain joins TRBV5-5 and TRBJ2-3, with D possibly matching TRBD1 (6 bases). Trimming took off 2 bases at V and 4 bases at J, with 11 bases between the two ends. The germline gives CDR1 SGHKS, CDR2 YYEKEE (reference sequence). CDR3 length: 14 residues. The CDR3 sequence is CASSFGQGSDTQYF. The CDR3 DNA is TGTGCCAGCAGCTTCGGGCAGGGGTCAGATACGCAGTATTTT. The whole variable domain, filled in from reference TRBV5-5 and TRBJ2-3, reads DAGVTQSPTHLIKTRGQQVTLRCSPISGHKSVSWYQQVLGQGPQFIFQYYEKEERGRGNFPDRFSARQFPNYSSELNVNALLLGDSALYLCASSFGQGSDTQYFGPGTRLTVL.